The present T cell receptor (beta chain) was sequenced within a study of shared clonotypes between healthy human individuals. General observations from the study: Sequencing of the sorted subsets was shown by rarefaction to be incomplete despite large depth. A reduction in generation probabilities was seen for non-shared clonotypes relative to those shared by all four donors.

V lost 8 bases to trimming and J lost 13 bases, with 23 bases between them. The CDR3 is 13 residues long. Germline-derived CDR1 and CDR2 are MNHNS and SASEGT. This table comes from immunoSEQ multiplex PCR, and its TCRdb copy is limited to in-frame clones, with some not included. This repertoire shows about 2.4 million clones, approximately 93% found once; its top ten account for about 0.39%. Points on this clone: The antigen is unknown.

The TCR sequence derives from a man aged 18-30 years in good health. Some clones in this sample may be carry-over from other donors' samples. Sequencing input: naive CD4+ T cells from PBMCs. Subset in this sample: CD45RA+ positively selected. This chain links TRBV6-1 with TRBJ1-1; the D gene is possibly TRBD1 (6 bases). Here the CDR3 DNA reads TGTGCCAGCGCCGGGGGGGCTCCAGCTCGGGGTTTCTTT. This sequence encodes CASAGGAPARGFF.